This entry lists 2 T cell receptor beta chains sequenced from one sample in a study of cytomegalovirus exposure and HLA in healthy donors. Assay used: immunoSEQ multiplex PCR; TCRdb lists only in-frame clones, some missing. The repertoire holds 80,000 or so clones, 85% to 95% seen once, with roughly 0.75% in the top ten. The specimen was PBMCs. Every receptor here comes from a woman between 18 and 29 years old in good health and CMV-seronegative.

The chain couples TRBV5-1 to TRBJ1-2; no firm D call. The V end lost 0 bases, the J end lost 4 bases, and 10 bases lay between the germline ends. The germline gives CDR1 SGHRS, CDR2 YFSETQ. The CDR3 is 14 residues long. The DNA for the CDR3 is TGCGCCAGCAGCTTGGATACAGCAGCCTATGGCTACACCTTC. Its translation is CASSLDTAAYGYTF.

The chain employs TRBV4-1 and TRBJ1-1, with D perhaps TRBD1 (6 bases). The germline gives CDR1 MGHRA, CDR2 YSYEKL. V was pared by 4 bases and J by 5 bases, with 17 bases between. This CDR3 comprises 15 residues. CDR3 sequence reads: CASSPQGYQGTEAFF. The CDR3 nucleotides are TGCGCCAGCAGCCCCCAGGGCTATCAGGGGACTGAAGCTTTCTTT.